A single sample gave rise to the 25 T cell receptor beta chains below, sequenced in a study of CD8+ T cells in alopecia areata. RNA, once extracted, was reverse transcribed into cDNA for use as the sequencing template. Generated by immunoSEQ multiplex PCR, the TCRdb table keeps only in-frame clones and is missing some. The profile shows under 300,000 clones, under 70% of them singletons. The material was CD4+ T cells sorted from blood, obtained at week 0. The receptors were gathered from a human donor with alopecia areata.

The CDR3 sequence is CASSLEQGVVTEAFF. In DNA form, the CDR3 reads TGTGCCAGCAGCTTGGAACAGGGAGTGGTCACTGAAGCTTTCTTT. V gene TRBV5-4 combines with J gene TRBJ1-1; TRBD1 is a possible D gene (6 bases). The V gene lost 0 bases and the J gene lost 4 bases, with 13 bases spanning the gap. CDR1 SGHNT and CDR2 YYREEE come from the germline V gene (reference sequence). CDR3 size: 15 residues.

This clone is a singleton in its sample. The rearrangement links TRBV29-1 to TRBJ1-2, with 10 nucleotides matching TRBD1. V trimming: 6 bases; J trimming: 4 bases; junction bases outside the gene matches: 8. Germline V CDR1 and CDR2: SQVTM, ANQGSEA. The CDR3 extends over 14 amino acids. The CDR3 spells CSVGTRQGAYGYTF. In DNA form, the CDR3 reads TGCAGCGTCGGGACTCGACAGGGGGCCTATGGCTACACCTTC.

This clone was found a few times. V gene TRBV19 combines with J gene TRBJ2-1, with 12 bases identical to TRBD1. Trimming cost V 4 bases and J 3 bases; bases outside gene matches: 7. From germline, CDR1 is LNHDA and CDR2 SQIVND (reference sequence). The CDR3 consists of 17 residues. CDR3 nucleotides: TGTGCCAGTAGTACTCGGGGACAGGGGGCTGGCTACAATGAGCAGTTCTTC. Amino acid sequence: CASSTRGQGAGYNEQFF.

This clone was seen a handful of times. This chain connects TRBV29-1 to TRBJ2-3; TRBD2 might be the D (5 bases). The CDR3 is 11 amino acids. Germline assignment: CDR1 SQVTM and CDR2 ANQGSEA. For the CDR3, the DNA is TGCAGTGCCCTAGCCACAGATACGCAGTATTTT. Protein sequence: CSALATDTQYF.

This clone was picked up a small number of times. Other DNA sequences in the same sample also yield this CDR3. V is TRBV29-1 and J is TRBJ2-7; D not certain. Germline-derived CDR1 and CDR2 are SQVTM and ANQGSEA. CDR3 length equals 12 residues. With 0 bases removed from V and 3 bases from J, the gap between germline ends came to 6 bases. The CDR3 region is CSVEDTGYEQYF. CDR3 in DNA: TGCAGCGTTGAAGATACGGGCTACGAGCAGTACTTC.

The rearrangement joins TRBV15 to TRBJ2-3; D is unclear. In germline, CDR1 is LNHNV, CDR2 YYDKDF (reference sequence). This CDR3 has 15 residues. With 1 base removed from V and 2 bases from J, the gap between germline ends came to 10 bases. CDR3 protein: CATSRGAVHTDTQYF. The CDR3 region has the DNA TGTGCCACCAGCAGAGGCGCGGTGCACACAGATACGCAGTATTTT.

A single count supports this clone. The J gene is TRBJ1-1, the V gene TRBV23-1, with 7 nucleotides matching TRBD1. TRBV23-1 is designated an ORF whose function remains uncertain. This CDR3 has 15 amino acids. The V gene end was trimmed by 6 bases and the J gene end by 4 bases; junction bases not matched to a gene: 11. The CDR3 sequence is CASSRRETGTTEAFF. The DNA of the CDR3 is TGCGCCAGCAGCCGACGGGAGACAGGGACCACTGAAGCTTTCTTT.

This chain's CDR3 is CASSWAEGLAQETQYF. The CDR3 DNA sequence: TGTGCCAGCAGTTGGGCCGAGGGGCTAGCTCAAGAGACCCAGTACTTC. V usage is TRBV7-6 and J usage is TRBJ2-5; tentatively, D is TRBD1 or TRBD2 (5 bases each). The CDR3 consists of 16 residues. Trimming took 6 bases from V and 2 from J, leaving 19 bases between them. Germline CDR1 reads SGHVS; CDR2 reads FNYEAQ.

The chain combines TRBV7-2 with TRBJ1-2, with D unclear. The CDR3 is made up of 13 amino acids. CDR1 SGHTA and CDR2 FQGNSA come from the germline V gene. With 1 base removed from V and 0 bases from J, the gap between germline ends came to 3 bases. The CDR3 DNA reads as TGTGCCAGCAGCTTAGTACCTAACTATGGCTACACCTTC. Residues: CASSLVPNYGYTF.

The V and J genes are TRBV5-6 and TRBJ1-1; TRBD1 aligns across 8 bases. The CDR3 runs 15 residues. V shed 2 bases, J shed 1 base, and the junction held 4 bases outside the gene matches. Looked up from germline, CDR1 is SGHDT and CDR2 is YYEEEE. In DNA form, the CDR3 reads TGTGCCAGCAGCTTTTCCGGGACAGGGAACACTGAAGCTTTCTTT. It specifies CASSFSGTGNTEAFF.

V is TRBV9 and J is TRBJ2-5; the D gene is possibly TRBD2 (5 bases). Germline-derived CDR1 and CDR2 are SGDLS and YYNGEE. This CDR3 has 13 residues. Trimming took off 3 bases at V and 9 bases at J, with 15 bases between the two ends. The CDR3 loop reads CASSGPTRGPQYF. The CDR3 nucleotides read TGTGCCAGCAGCGGACCTACTAGAGGACCCCAGTACTTC.

The rearrangement joins TRBV11-2 to TRBJ2-3; D gene unclear. Trimming took off 2 bases at V and 1 base at J, with 7 bases between the two ends. CDR3 length equals 14 residues. Germline V CDR1 and CDR2: SGHAT, FQNNGV. Here the CDR3 reads CASSLLPGTDTQYF. CDR3 DNA: TGTGCCAGCAGCTTATTACCGGGCACAGATACGCAGTATTTT.

In DNA form, the CDR3 reads TGTGCCAGCAGCTTGGGCAAGACTGAAGCTTTCTTT. This codes for CASSLGKTEAFF. J is TRBJ1-1 and V is TRBV11-3; no firm D call. V was pared by 3 bases and J by 5 bases, with 7 bases between. The CDR3 runs 12 residues. Germline CDR1 and CDR2: SGHNT and YENEEA.

This chain joins TRBV4-2 and TRBJ1-5; TRBD1 aligns across 7 bases. The CDR3 totals 16 residues. V was clipped by 3 bases and J by 1 base; unmatched bases: 6. Germline CDR1 and CDR2: LGHNA and YNFKEQ. The CDR3 reads CASSQTGTASNQPQHF. CDR3 DNA: TGTGCCAGCAGCCAGACCGGGACAGCAAGCAATCAGCCCCAGCATTTT.

The V call is TRBV5-6, the J call TRBJ1-5; possible D gene TRBD1, 5 bases. V was shortened by 3 bases and J by 9 bases, with 16 bases between the two germline ends. The CDR3 is 14 residues long. Germline CDR1 SGHDT, CDR2 YYEEEE. In DNA, the CDR3 is TGTGCCAGCAGCTCGGGACGCTCTGAGCGGCCCCAGCATTTT. This gives the protein CASSSGRSERPQHF.

Notes on this clone: This same CDR3 is encoded by further DNA sequences in the sample. The V and J genes are TRBV5-4 and TRBJ2-5; D is unclear. CDR3 length: 12 amino acids. Germline assignment: CDR1 SGHNT and CDR2 YYREEE (reference sequence). V shed 1 base and J shed 1 base, with 2 bases lying between them. This chain's CDR3 is CASSLPQETQYF. The DNA for the CDR3 is TGTGCCAGCAGCTTGCCCCAAGAGACCCAGTACTTC. The full variable domain, rest sourced from reference TRBV5-4 and TRBJ2-5, is ETGVTQSPTHLIKTRGQQVTLRCSSQSGHNTVSWYQQALGQGPQFIFQYYREEENGRGNFPPRFSGLQFPNYSSELNVNALELDDSALYLCASSLPQETQYFGPGTRLLVL.

In its sample, this clone was seen a few times. The chain employs TRBV5-6 and TRBJ1-6, with a tentative D call TRBD1 (5 bases). Trimming cost V 4 bases and J 6 bases, with 17 bases left between them. Germline CDR1 and CDR2: SGHDT and YYEEEE. The CDR3 has 16 amino acids. The CDR3 DNA follows: TGTGCCAGCAGCCCGCTTCAACTGGGGGGTAATTCACCCCTCCACTTT. Its translation: CASSPLQLGGNSPLHF.

The chain is built from TRBV7-6 and TRBJ1-2; D gene uncertain. Germline lookup yields CDR1 SGHVS and CDR2 FNYEAQ. CDR3 size: 12 residues. Trimming removed 5 bases from V and 7 bases from J, with 11 bases in between. This chain's CDR3 is CASSPGQLGYTF. The CDR3, as DNA: TGTGCCAGCAGCCCGGGCCAACTTGGCTACACCTTC.

This chain connects TRBV4-3 to TRBJ2-5, with TRBD2 identical over 11 bases. The CDR3 sequence is 16 residues long. The trim removed 5 bases at V and 5 bases at J, leaving 10 bases unmatched. Germline V CDR1 and CDR2: LGHNA, YSLEER. The CDR3 loop reads CASSAGLAGLLETQYF. The CDR3 nucleotides read TGCGCCAGCAGCGCCGGACTAGCGGGTCTCCTCGAGACCCAGTACTTC.

The sample holds one count of this clone. Its ends do not fully match the called genes, so a read error is possible. V is TRBV2 and J is TRBJ1-1; D possibly corresponds to TRBD1 (6 bases). The germline V gene has CDR1 SNHLY and CDR2 FYNNEI. This CDR3 is built from 12 residues. The chain's CDR3 is CASSEQGTGAFF. CDR3 DNA sequence: TGTGCCAGCAGTGAGCAGGGGACTGGAGCTTTCTTT. Full variable domain (rest looked up from reference TRBV2 and TRBJ1-1): EPEVTQTPSHQVTQMGQEVILRCVPISNHLYFYWYRQILGQKVEFLVSFYNNEISEKSEIFDDQFSVERPDGSNFTLKIRSTKLEDSAMYFCASSEQGTGAFFGQGTRLTVV.

V is TRBV7-9 and J is TRBJ1-6; no clear D. Germline lookup yields CDR1 SEHNR and CDR2 FQNEAQ (reference sequence). CDR3 length equals 12 residues. V gave up 5 bases and J gave up 8 bases, with 7 bases separating them. CDR3 in DNA: TGTGCCAGCAGCATTCTAGATTCACCCCTCCACTTT. The encoded protein is CASSILDSPLHF. The full variable domain, completed using reference TRBV7-9 and TRBJ1-6, is DTGVSQNPRHKITKRGQNVTFRCDPISEHNRLYWYRQTLGQGPEFLTYFQNEAQLEKSRLLSDRFSAERPKGSFSTLEIQRTEQGDSAMYLCASSILDSPLHFGNGTRLTVT.

This chain connects TRBV29-1 to TRBJ2-7; D possibly corresponds to TRBD1 (5 bases). Trimming took off 4 bases at V and 4 bases at J, with 11 bases between the two ends. Per germline, CDR1 SQVTM and CDR2 ANQGSEA. This CDR3 has 12 residues. CDR3 loop: CSVAPGQYEQYF. CDR3 nucleotide sequence: TGCAGCGTTGCCCCTGGACAATACGAGCAGTACTTC.

V gene TRBV27 combines with J gene TRBJ2-1; no reliable D call. This CDR3 has 14 residues. The ends were cut back, 5 bases at V and 4 bases at J, with 12 bases in the middle. Looked up from germline, CDR1 is MNHEY and CDR2 is SMNVEV (reference sequence). CDR3 bases: TGTGCCAGCAGTCCCGGCCCCTTATACAATGAGCAGTTCTTC. Its translation: CASSPGPLYNEQFF.

Of note for this clone: Other DNA sequences in this specimen translate into the identical CDR3. The V and J genes are TRBV11-2 and TRBJ1-1; D unresolved. Trimming pared 2 bases from V and 1 base from J, leaving 5 bases between. The CDR3 covers 13 residues. CDR1 SGHAT and CDR2 FQNNGV come from the germline V gene. CDR3 bases: TGTGCCAGCAGCTTAAAAGGGAACACTGAAGCTTTCTTT. Translated, it gives CASSLKGNTEAFF.

The chain couples TRBV21-1 to TRBJ2-5; the listed D gene, TRBD2, was not tested against the DNA. TRBV21-1 is classified as a pseudogene. This CDR3 spans 15 amino acids. CDR3 in amino acids: CASTRIRAGVETQYF. Written as DNA, the CDR3 is TGTGCCAGCACTCGAATCCGAGCGGGGGTGGAGACCCAGTACTTC.